This T cell receptor beta chain appears in the sequencing data of a study of blood T cell repertoires in COVID-19. Study information: From the United States, Italy and Spain came samples of acute and convalescent COVID-19. Nucleic acid was either cDNA or gDNA, and it came from T cells, B-cell-depleted T cells, or PBMCs.

This CDR3 region has 12 residues. The V gene lost 3 bases and the J gene lost 8 bases, with 10 bases spanning the gap. In the original analysis: Reference gene primer amplification yielded estimated nucleated cell counts. TCRdb keeps only in-frame clones here, not all; method: immunoSEQ multiplex PCR. The V and J calls and clone size come from that table; D and trimming were worked out from the DNA. The table includes tens of thousands of clones, 80% to 90% detected once. Sequencing used peripheral blood. The J gene is TRBJ1-1, the V gene TRBV12-3 or TRBV12-4; D call uncertain. This TCR came from a human donor in a cohort sampled during active COVID-19. CDR3 nucleotides: TGTGCCAGCAGTTTTGGCTCCGGGGAAGCTTTCTTT. Protein sequence: CASSFGSGEAFF.